One sample yielded the 31 T cell receptor beta chains listed below, sequenced in a study of T cell repertoires in cytomegalovirus infection. TCRdb re-called the reads through MiXCR, storing one row per CDR3 protein. The sample records approximately 110,000 distinct CDR3 sequences, about 30% being singletons. These TCRs' antigens remain unknown. Specimen: CD8+ T cells from cultured PBMCs, collected from culture after CMV antigen stimulation. These receptors came from a human donor in good health (CMV status not recorded). Some clones in this sample may be carry-over from other donors' samples.

The V call is TRBV27, the J call TRBJ1-1; weak D call: TRBD1 (6 bases). Germline-derived CDR1 and CDR2 are MNHEY and SMNVEV (reference sequence). The CDR3 contains 14 residues. V was trimmed by 0 bases and J by 4 bases, leaving 9 bases between them. The CDR3 region has the DNA TGTGCCAGCAGTTTATCCACAGGGTTCACTGAAGCTTTCTTT. Amino acid sequence: CASSLSTGFTEAFF.

At least ten counts were recorded for this clonotype. The V gene is TRBV7-2, the J gene TRBJ2-1, with D perhaps matching TRBD1 or TRBD2 (5 bases each). The CDR3 consists of 15 residues. The ends were cut back, 2 bases at V and 5 bases at J, with 13 bases in the middle. The germline V gene has CDR1 SGHTA and CDR2 FQGNSA. This CDR3 reads CASSLTSGRHNEQFF. CDR3 bases: TGTGCCAGCAGCTTAACTTCGGGGCGCCACAATGAGCAGTTCTTC. The full variable domain, completed using reference TRBV7-2 and TRBJ2-1, is GAGVSQSPSNKVTEKGKDVELRCDPISGHTALYWYRQSLGQGLEFLIYFQGNSAPDKSGLPSDRFSAERTGGSVSTLTIQRTQQEDSAVYLCASSLTSGRHNEQFFGPGTRLTVL.

The chain recombines TRBV5-6 with TRBJ1-6; D gene ambiguous. V lost 2 bases, J lost 3 bases, and 12 bases lay in between. This CDR3 comprises 16 residues. Germline CDR1 is SGHDT and CDR2 is YYEEEE. The CDR3 region has the DNA TGTGCCAGCAGCTTTACTTACAGAATCTATAATTCACCCCTCCACTTT. Translation gives CASSFTYRIYNSPLHF. The whole variable domain, remainder taken from reference TRBV5-6 and TRBJ1-6, is DAGVTQSPTHLIKTRGQQVTLRCSPKSGHDTVSWYQQALGQGPQFIFQYYEEEERQRGNFPDRFSGHQFPNYSSELNVNALLLGDSALYLCASSFTYRIYNSPLHFGNGTRLTVT.

This clonotype was recorded a few times. V gene TRBV7-9 combines with J gene TRBJ1-6; D not certain. CDR3 size: 14 residues. V was shortened by 2 bases and J by 9 bases, with 11 bases between the two germline ends. CDR1 and CDR2 from the germline V gene are SEHNR and FQNEAQ (reference sequence). The CDR3 DNA is TGTGCCAGCAGCTTACCAGGTGGTGGTTCACCCCTCCACTTT. This codes for CASSLPGGGSPLHF.

CDR3 loop: CASRVGGPDIPPQHF. The CDR3 DNA reads as TGTGCCAGTAGGGTTGGGGGGCCGGACATACCGCCCCAGCATTTT. J is TRBJ1-5 and V is TRBV19; the D gene is possibly TRBD1 (6 bases). V dropped 6 bases and J dropped 9 bases, with 21 bases sitting between them. The CDR3 sequence is 15 residues long. The germline gives CDR1 LNHDA, CDR2 SQIVND (reference sequence).

This clonotype was found a few times. This chain connects TRBV10-2 to TRBJ2-5, with 16 bases fitting TRBD2. From germline, CDR1 is WSHSY and CDR2 SAAADI. Trimming took 3 bases from V and 5 from J; bases not matched to a gene: 3. This CDR3 is 16 amino acids long. CDR3 coding DNA: TGCGCCAGCAGTGAAGGGACTAGCGGGGGGGCGGAGACCCAGTACTTC. Its protein product is CASSEGTSGGAETQYF.

V and J are TRBV20-1 and TRBJ2-7; D unresolved. V lost 2 bases, J lost 3 bases, and 14 bases lay in between. The CDR3 length is 14 residues. Germline CDR1 reads DFQATT; CDR2 reads SNEGSKA (reference sequence). CDR3 region: CSARSYIPNYEQYF. CDR3 in DNA: TGCAGTGCTAGATCCTACATCCCCAACTACGAGCAGTACTTC.

Remarks on this clonotype: It may be a read error: a sequence one base away is much more abundant. The chain is built from TRBV6-6 and TRBJ2-1; D gene unclear. V dropped 7 bases and J dropped 8 bases, with 12 bases sitting between them. There are 12 residues in the CDR3. CDR1 and CDR2 from the germline V gene are MNHNY and SVGAGI (reference sequence). In nucleotides, the CDR3 is TGTGCCAGCATCGGGCTAGTCGATGAGCAGTTCTTC. Translated, it gives CASIGLVDEQFF.

The rearrangement joins TRBV27 to TRBJ1-3; D possibly corresponds to TRBD1 (5 bases). Germline CDR1 MNHEY, CDR2 SMNVEV (reference sequence). There are 17 residues in the CDR3. V gave up 4 bases and J gave up 0 bases, with 16 bases separating them. DNA of the CDR3: TGTGCCAGCAGTTCCGTCCGGAGGGGCGACTCTGGAAACACCATATATTTT. Protein sequence: CASSSVRRGDSGNTIYF.

This clonotype occurred a few times. For the CDR3, the DNA is TGTGCCAGCAGCTTGGGGTCAGGGGTGGAGACCCAGTACTTC. This gives the protein CASSLGSGVETQYF. This chain connects TRBV5-6 to TRBJ2-5, with D tentatively TRBD1 (6 bases). Trimming took 0 bases from V and 5 from J, leaving 11 bases between them. Germline V gene lookup returns CDR1 SGHDT and CDR2 YYEEEE. This CDR3 has 14 residues.

In DNA, the CDR3 is TGTGCCAGCAGGGGACTAGCTGGGGAGCAGTTCTTC. Amino acids: CASRGLAGEQFF. The chain combines TRBV2 with TRBJ2-1; 9 bases line up with TRBD2. Losses at the gene ends were 6 bases for V and 10 bases for J; bases not matched to a gene: 4. The germline V gene encodes CDR1 SNHLY and CDR2 FYNNEI. The CDR3 is made up of 12 amino acids.

The chain joins TRBV12-3 or TRBV12-4 to TRBJ1-1, with TRBD1 as a possible D gene (6 bases). Trimming shortened V by 3 bases and J by 3 bases, and 11 bases separated the two germline ends. The CDR3 covers 14 residues. The CDR3 region is CASSLWAGDTEAFF. The CDR3, as DNA: TGTGCCAGCAGTTTGTGGGCAGGGGACACTGAAGCTTTCTTT.

In this sample, this clonotype turned up once. The rearrangement joins TRBV12-3 or TRBV12-4 to TRBJ2-7; D is unresolved. Between the trimmed V and J ends, which lost 3 bases and 0 bases, there was a span of 6 bases. This CDR3 is 13 amino acids long. This chain's CDR3 is CASSFRSSYEQYF. CDR3 nucleotides: TGTGCCAGCAGTTTTAGGAGCTCCTACGAGCAGTACTTC.

This clonotype has just a few counts. This chain connects TRBV25-1 to TRBJ1-6; the D is unclear. CDR1 is MGHDK and CDR2 is SYGVNS in the germline V gene. The ends were cut back, 2 bases at V and 3 bases at J, with 8 bases in the middle. This CDR3 region has 15 residues. The CDR3 spells CASSEGRYYNSPLHF. DNA of the CDR3: TGTGCCAGCAGTGAAGGACGGTACTATAATTCACCCCTCCACTTT.

This clonotype was counted between two and nine times. V usage is TRBV24-1 and J usage is TRBJ1-6; possibly TRBD1 for D (5 bases). Looked up from germline, CDR1 is KGHDR and CDR2 is SFDVKD. V dropped 3 bases and J dropped 10 bases, with 12 bases sitting between them. The CDR3 spans 14 residues. CDR3 nucleotide sequence: TGTGCCACCAGTGATGTCAGGGACGGCTCACCCCTCCACTTT. It encodes CATSDVRDGSPLHF.

V is TRBV2 and J is TRBJ1-1, with D perhaps TRBD1 (6 bases). CDR3 size: 17 residues. The V and J ends lost 4 bases and 4 bases respectively, with 22 bases between them. The germline gives CDR1 SNHLY, CDR2 FYNNEI. In DNA, the CDR3 is TGTGCCAGCAGTGCCCCCGGGGGCCTAGGGGAAAGCACTGAAGCTTTCTTT. The encoded protein is CASSAPGGLGESTEAFF.

This clonotype showed up just a few times. This chain joins TRBV12-3 or TRBV12-4 and TRBJ2-3; the D call may be TRBD1 or TRBD2 (5 bases each). This CDR3 has 14 residues. The germline V and J ends were trimmed by 8 bases and 0 bases, with 12 bases remaining between them. CDR3 bases: TGTGCCAGCGTAGGGGACCCTAGCACAGATACGCAGTATTTT. Protein: CASVGDPSTDTQYF.

This clonotype appeared a few times. V usage is TRBV28 and J usage is TRBJ2-1; D gene ambiguous. The germline gives CDR1 MDHEN, CDR2 SYDVKM. Deletions cut 7 bases from V and 4 bases from J, with 20 bases between. This CDR3 is 16 amino acids long. CDR3 bases: TGTGCCAGCACCCACCAGCAAGGGATCCCTTACAATGAGCAGTTCTTC. Translated: CASTHQQGIPYNEQFF.

This clonotype came up a few times. The chain has TRBV27 and TRBJ1-5, with D hard to call. The ends were cut back, 4 bases at V and 4 bases at J, with 14 bases in the middle. The CDR3 totals 15 residues. Germline CDR1 MNHEY, CDR2 SMNVEV (reference sequence). As DNA, the CDR3 is TGTGCCAGCAGTTCTAGATCAGCCATTAATCAGCCCCAGCATTTT. This translates into CASSSRSAINQPQHF.

This clonotype was detected ten times or more. The V gene is TRBV7-2, the J gene TRBJ2-7; D unresolved. Germline CDR1 reads SGHTA; CDR2 reads FQGNSA. The CDR3 is 14 amino acids. The ends were cut back, 1 base at V and 2 bases at J, with 9 bases in the middle. The CDR3 is CASSLGVQTYEQYF. The DNA for the CDR3 is TGTGCCAGCAGCTTAGGGGTTCAGACCTACGAGCAGTACTTC.

The V gene is TRBV15, the J gene TRBJ1-5, with D hard to call. The germline gives CDR1 LNHNV, CDR2 YYDKDF (reference sequence). This CDR3 has 14 residues. The V end was cut by 5 bases, the J end by 1 base, with 9 bases between. The CDR3 is CATSAERSNQPQHF. DNA for the CDR3: TGTGCCACCAGCGCGGAAAGGAGCAATCAGCCCCAGCATTTT.

The chain carries TRBV27 and TRBJ1-1; 7 bases are shared with TRBD1. Unmatched junction bases numbered 5, after V lost 6 bases and J lost 4 bases. CDR1 MNHEY and CDR2 SMNVEV come from the germline V gene (reference sequence). The CDR3 length is 13 residues. CDR3 DNA sequence: TGTGCCAGCAGACAGGGGTCGGGCACTGAAGCTTTCTTT. It codes for CASRQGSGTEAFF.

On this clonotype: A much larger clone differs from this one at a single base, so this may be a read error. The genes are TRBV28 and TRBJ2-5; D gene uncertain. The CDR3 is made up of 15 amino acids. CDR1 MDHEN and CDR2 SYDVKM come from the germline V gene. The CDR3 protein is CASSPDEDNQEAQYF. CDR3 coding DNA: TGTGCCAGCAGTCCGGACGAGGATAACCAAGAGGCCCAGTACTTC.

The J gene is TRBJ2-2, the V gene TRBV4-2; 16 nucleotides agree with TRBD2. Germline lookup yields CDR1 LGHNA and CDR2 YNFKEQ. V dropped 4 bases and J dropped 4; count of bases not matched to a gene: 6. The CDR3 is 18 amino acids. CDR3 sequence (DNA): TGTGCCAGCAGCCCCGGGACTAGCGGGGGGGGTGGCACCGGGGAGCTGTTTTTT. Amino acids: CASSPGTSGGGGTGELFF.

The chain joins TRBV5-4 to TRBJ2-2; D is undetermined. V lost 2 bases, J lost 5 bases, and 7 bases lay in between. The CDR3 sequence is 13 residues long. Germline assignment: CDR1 SGHNT and CDR2 YYREEE (reference sequence). CDR3 coding DNA: TGTGCCAGCAGCTTAATGATTACCGGGGAGCTGTTTTTT. As protein: CASSLMITGELFF.

The V call is TRBV28, the J call TRBJ2-7, with a tentative D call TRBD2 (5 bases). V gave up 10 bases and J gave up 0 bases, with 13 bases separating them. CDR3 length: 13 amino acids. Germline assignment: CDR1 MDHEN and CDR2 SYDVKM. As DNA, the CDR3 is TGTGCCATCGGACTCATGAGCTCCTACGAGCAGTACTTC. This codes for CAIGLMSSYEQYF.

This clonotype was detected only a few times. The V and J genes are TRBV7-4 and TRBJ1-5; 7 bases fit TRBD1. CDR3 length: 16 amino acids. V shed 11 bases, J shed 0 bases, and the junction held 13 bases outside the gene matches. Germline lookup yields CDR1 SGHVT and CDR2 SQSDAQ. For the CDR3, the DNA is TGTGCCCTCGACCTTACAGGGGCTTCTAGCAATCAGCCCCAGCATTTT. This gives the protein CALDLTGASSNQPQHF.

This clonotype has only a few counts. The gene calls are TRBV28 and TRBJ2-3; D is possibly TRBD1 (5 bases). This CDR3 has 16 residues. Germline V lookup: CDR1 MDHEN, CDR2 SYDVKM. V gave up 2 bases and J gave up 0 bases, with 12 bases separating them. The CDR3 is CASSLVGAVSTDTQYF. The CDR3 DNA reads TGTGCCAGCAGTTTAGTTGGGGCGGTGAGCACAGATACGCAGTATTTT.

The chain combines TRBV28 with TRBJ2-5; D is unresolved. The CDR3 length is 12 residues. V dropped 5 bases and J dropped 14 bases, with 18 bases sitting between them. CDR1 MDHEN and CDR2 SYDVKM come from the germline V gene. The CDR3 DNA sequence: TGTGCCAGCAGTCCAAACGTACTCGGAGCCTACTTC. This sequence encodes CASSPNVLGAYF.

This chain joins TRBV20-1 and TRBJ2-7; D is possibly TRBD2 (5 bases). V was shortened by 7 bases and J by 1 base, with 11 bases between the two germline ends. From germline, CDR1 is DFQATT and CDR2 SNEGSKA (reference sequence). The CDR3 covers 12 residues. The CDR3 region is CSVRTPSYEQYF. The CDR3 DNA follows: TGCAGTGTGCGGACTCCGTCCTACGAGCAGTACTTC.

About this clonotype itself: A much larger clone is a single base away; this may be a read error. The chain joins TRBV24-1 to TRBJ2-4; 7 nucleotides line up with TRBD1. CDR3 length equals 14 residues. From germline, CDR1 is KGHDR and CDR2 SFDVKD. The CDR3, as DNA: TGTGCCGCCAGTGATTGGGACAGCCAAAACATTCAGTACTTC. This translates into CAASDWDSQNIQYF.